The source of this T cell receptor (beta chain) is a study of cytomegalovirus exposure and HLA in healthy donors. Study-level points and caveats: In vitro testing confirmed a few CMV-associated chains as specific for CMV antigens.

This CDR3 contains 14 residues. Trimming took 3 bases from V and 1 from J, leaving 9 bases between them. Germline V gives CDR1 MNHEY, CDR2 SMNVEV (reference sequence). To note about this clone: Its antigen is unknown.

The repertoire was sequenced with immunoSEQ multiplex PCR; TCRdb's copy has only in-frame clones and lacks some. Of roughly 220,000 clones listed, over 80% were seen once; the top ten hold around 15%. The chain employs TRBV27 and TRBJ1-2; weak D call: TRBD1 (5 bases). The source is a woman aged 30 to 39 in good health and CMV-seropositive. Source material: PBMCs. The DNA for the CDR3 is TGTGCCAGCAGTTTTCAGGGTGGTAACTATGGCTACACCTTC. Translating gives CASSFQGGNYGYTF.